Following are 3 T cell receptor beta chains from one sample sequenced in a study of blood T cells in healthy people across ages. Through a sample-barcoded 5' primer and a J-beta primer mix, a second PCR was run for roughly 6 to 11 cycles. TCRdb used MiXCR to reprocess the 5' RACE reads, holding one entry per CDR3 protein. Of 1,500,000 or so distinct CDR3 sequences in the sample, 55% to 75% were seen once. Source material: blood. These receptors were taken from a man aged 18 to 30 in good health.

This chain links TRBV12-3 or TRBV12-4 with TRBJ2-1; 11 bases agree with TRBD2. The CDR3 is made up of 14 amino acids. Trimming at V came to 2 bases and at J to 8 bases, leaving 2 bases not matched to a gene. The CDR3 here is CASSLQLAGDEQFF. DNA for the CDR3: TGTGCCAGCAGTTTACAACTAGCGGGGGATGAGCAGTTCTTC.

J is TRBJ2-3 and V is TRBV7-9, with D perhaps assigned TRBD1 or TRBD2 (5 bases each). The CDR3 length is 18 residues. The V end was cut by 8 bases, the J end by 3 bases, with 27 bases between. Germline CDR1 SEHNR, CDR2 FQNEAQ (reference sequence). CDR3 residues: CASGPPSGTERATDTQYF. In DNA form, the CDR3 reads TGTGCCAGCGGTCCCCCATCCGGGACGGAGCGCGCGACAGATACGCAGTATTTT.

The chain employs TRBV7-2 and TRBJ1-6, with D perhaps TRBD1 (6 bases). Trimming pared 5 bases from V and 4 bases from J, leaving 15 bases between. CDR1 and CDR2 from the germline V gene are SGHTA and FQGNSA. The length of the CDR3 is 16 residues. The CDR3 reads CASSPTGNGYNSPLHF. The CDR3 DNA is TGTGCCAGCAGCCCGACAGGAAATGGGTATAATTCACCCCTCCACTTT.